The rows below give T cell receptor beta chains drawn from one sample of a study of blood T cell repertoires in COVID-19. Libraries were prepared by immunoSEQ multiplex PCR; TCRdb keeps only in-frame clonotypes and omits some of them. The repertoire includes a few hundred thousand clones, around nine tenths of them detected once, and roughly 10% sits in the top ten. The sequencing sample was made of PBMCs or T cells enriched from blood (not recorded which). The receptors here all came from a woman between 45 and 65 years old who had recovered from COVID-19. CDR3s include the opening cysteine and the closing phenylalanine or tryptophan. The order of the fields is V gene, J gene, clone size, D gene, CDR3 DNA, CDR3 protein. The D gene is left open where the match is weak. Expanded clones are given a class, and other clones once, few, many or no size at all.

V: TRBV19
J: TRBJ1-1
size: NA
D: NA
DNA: TGTGCCAGTAGTATTGCCTTGGGAGTCGCTGAAGCTTTCTTT
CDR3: CASSIALGVAEAFF

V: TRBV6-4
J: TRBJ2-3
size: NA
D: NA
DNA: TGTGCCAGCAGTGTGAAGGGAGTCAGCACAGATACGCAGTATTTT
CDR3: CASSVKGVSTDTQYF

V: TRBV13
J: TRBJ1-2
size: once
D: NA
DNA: TGTGCCAGCAGCGAGAGGCGGTATGGCTACACCTTC
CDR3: CASSERRYGYTF

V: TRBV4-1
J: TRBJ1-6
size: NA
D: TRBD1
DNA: TGCGCCAGCAGCCAAGACAGGGGGAATTCACCCCTCCACTTT
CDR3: CASSQDRGNSPLHF

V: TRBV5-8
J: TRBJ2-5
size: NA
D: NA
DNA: TGTGCCAGCAGCCTCGGACAGCGAGACTTCCAAGAGACCCAGTACTTC
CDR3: CASSLGQRDFQETQYF

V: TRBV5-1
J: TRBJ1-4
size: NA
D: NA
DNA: TGCGCCAGCAGCAGCTCGGGAACTAATGAAAAACTGTTTTTT
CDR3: CASSSSGTNEKLFF

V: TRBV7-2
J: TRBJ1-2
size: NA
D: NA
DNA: TGTGCCAGCAGCTTAGATTCGGGGGGTCGGGCCTATGGCTACACCTTC
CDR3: CASSLDSGGRAYGYTF

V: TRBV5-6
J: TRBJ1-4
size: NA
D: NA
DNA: TGTGCCAGCAGCTTGCGGGCAGGGTTCACTTCTAATGAAAAACTGTTTTTT
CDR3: CASSLRAGFTSNEKLFF

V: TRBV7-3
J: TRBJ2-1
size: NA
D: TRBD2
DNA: TGTGCCAGCAGCCCCAGACACGCCACCGGGGTAGCGGGGACCACCTACAATGAGCAGTTCTTC
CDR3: CASSPRHATGVAGTTYNEQFF

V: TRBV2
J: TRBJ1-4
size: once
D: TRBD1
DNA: TGTGCCAGCAAGAGGGGGGACAGTAGCTCCCAACAGTTTTTT
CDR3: CASKRGDSSSQQFF

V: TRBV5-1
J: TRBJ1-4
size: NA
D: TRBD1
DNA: TGCGCCAGCAGCCTCGGTCAGGGGGATGAAAAACTGTTTTTT
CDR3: CASSLGQGDEKLFF

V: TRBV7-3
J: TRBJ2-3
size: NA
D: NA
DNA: TGTGCCAGCAGCCTCCTGCTCGAGGATACGCAGTATTTT
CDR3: CASSLLLEDTQYF

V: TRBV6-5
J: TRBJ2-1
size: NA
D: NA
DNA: TGTGCCAGCAGGAAACAGGGATACTCCTACAATGAGCAGTTCTTC
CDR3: CASRKQGYSYNEQFF

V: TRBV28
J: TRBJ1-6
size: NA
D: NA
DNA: TGTGCCAGCAGTTTAGGGGGCAGCAATTCACCCCTCCACTTT
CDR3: CASSLGGSNSPLHF

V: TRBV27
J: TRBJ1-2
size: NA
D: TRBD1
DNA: TGTGCCAGCAGGACAGGGACCAACTATGGCTACACCTTC
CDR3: CASRTGTNYGYTF

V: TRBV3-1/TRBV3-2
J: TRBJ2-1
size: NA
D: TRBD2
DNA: TGTGCCAGCAGCCAAGGGGGACTAGCGTTCTTC
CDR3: CASSQGGLAFF

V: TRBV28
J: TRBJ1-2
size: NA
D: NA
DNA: TGTGCTATCCTGGCCTCGGGAGCCTATGGCTACACCTTC
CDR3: CAILASGAYGYTF

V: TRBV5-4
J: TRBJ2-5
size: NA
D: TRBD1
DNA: TGTGCCAGCAGCCCCGGGACAGCCATCCAAGAGACCCAGTACTTC
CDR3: CASSPGTAIQETQYF

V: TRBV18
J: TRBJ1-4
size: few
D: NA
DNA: TGTGCCAGCTCACCACCCGGGTTGGGTGAAAAACTGTTTTTT
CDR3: CASSPPGLGEKLFF

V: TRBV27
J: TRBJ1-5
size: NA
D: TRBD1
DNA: TGTGCCAGCAGTTTGACAGGGTCCCTTCATCAGCCCCAGCATTTT
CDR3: CASSLTGSLHQPQHF

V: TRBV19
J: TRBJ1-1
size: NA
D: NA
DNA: TGTGCCAGTAGTATAGTAACGAGGGCAGGCTTAGGGAGAGCTTTCTTT
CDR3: CASSIVTRAGLGRAFF

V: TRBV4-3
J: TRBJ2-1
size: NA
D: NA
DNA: TGCGCCAGCAGCCAAGACCGGACGGGACATTTGTCCTACAATGAGCAGTTCTTC
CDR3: CASSQDRTGHLSYNEQFF

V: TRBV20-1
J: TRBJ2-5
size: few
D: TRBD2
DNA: TGCAGTCCACTAGCGGAAGAGACCCAGTACTTC
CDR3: CSPLAEETQYF

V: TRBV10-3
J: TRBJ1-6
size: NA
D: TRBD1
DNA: TGTGCCAGCCAAGGGCAGGGGGAATCACCCCTCCACTTT
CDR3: CASQGQGESPLHF

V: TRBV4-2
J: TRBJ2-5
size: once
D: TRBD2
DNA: TGTGCCAGCAGCCAAGACGGGGGGGCAGGAGAGACCCAGTACTTC
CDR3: CASSQDGGAGETQYF

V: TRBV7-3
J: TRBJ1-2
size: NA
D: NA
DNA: TGTGCCAGCAGCTCACCGCGGGGTGGGGATCGAGCCTATGGCTACACCTTC
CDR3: CASSSPRGGDRAYGYTF

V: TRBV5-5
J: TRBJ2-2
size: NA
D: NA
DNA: TGTGCCAGCAGGTCGACACCAGTCACCGGGGAGCTGTTTTTT
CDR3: CASRSTPVTGELFF

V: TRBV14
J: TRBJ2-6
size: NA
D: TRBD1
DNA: TGTGCCAGCAGCCCGAGGGACAGGAGCTCTGGGGCCAACGTCCTGACTTTC
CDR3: CASSPRDRSSGANVLTF

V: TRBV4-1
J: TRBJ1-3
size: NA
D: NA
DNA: TGCGCCAGCAGCCAAGGACTGATCTCTGGAAACACCATATATTTT
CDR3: CASSQGLISGNTIYF

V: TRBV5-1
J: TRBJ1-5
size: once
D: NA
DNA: TGCGCCAGCAGCTTGAGCGGAAATCAGCCCCAGCATTTT
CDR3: CASSLSGNQPQHF

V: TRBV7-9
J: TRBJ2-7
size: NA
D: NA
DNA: TGTGCCAGCACCGGAACAGAGTCACATACCTACGAGCAGTACTTC
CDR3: CASTGTESHTYEQYF

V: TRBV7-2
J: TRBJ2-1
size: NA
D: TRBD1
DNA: TGTGCCAGCAGCTTAGAAACAGGGGGATATGAGCAGTTCTTC
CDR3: CASSLETGGYEQFF

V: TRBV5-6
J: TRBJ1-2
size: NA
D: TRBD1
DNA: TGTGCCAGCAGCTTTGCACCGGGACAGGCACCCATCGACTATGGCTACACCTTC
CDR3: CASSFAPGQAPIDYGYTF

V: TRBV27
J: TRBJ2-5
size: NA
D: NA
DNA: TGTGCCAGCAGTTTCGGTTGGGAGCGAAAGACCCAGTACTTC
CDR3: CASSFGWERKTQYF

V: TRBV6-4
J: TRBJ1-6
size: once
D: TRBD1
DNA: TGTGCCAGCAGTCCATCCCCGGGACAGGGTGATTCACCCCTCCACTTT
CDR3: CASSPSPGQGDSPLHF

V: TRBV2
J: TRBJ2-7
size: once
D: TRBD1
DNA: TGTGCCAGCAGTCTGGGGGACAGGGGAGGCGAGCAGTACTTC
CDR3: CASSLGDRGGEQYF

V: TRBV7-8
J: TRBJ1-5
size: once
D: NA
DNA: TGTGCCAGCAGCTTAGGGGCCCCCAATCAGCCCCAGCATTTT
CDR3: CASSLGAPNQPQHF

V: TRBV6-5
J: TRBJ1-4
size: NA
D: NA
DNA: TGTGCCAGCACCCCCACCCTAGGGAGTGAAAAACTGTTTTTT
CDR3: CASTPTLGSEKLFF

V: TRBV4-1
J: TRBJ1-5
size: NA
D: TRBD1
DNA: TGCGCCAGCAGCCCGTCGACAGGGAGGAGCAATCAGCCCCAGCATTTT
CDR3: CASSPSTGRSNQPQHF

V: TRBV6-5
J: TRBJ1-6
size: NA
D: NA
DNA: TGTGCCAGCAGGGAGGCGGCGGAACCCCTCCACTTT
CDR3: CASREAAEPLHF

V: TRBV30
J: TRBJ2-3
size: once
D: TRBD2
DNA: TGTGCCTGGAGTGTCCCCAGGGCTAGCGGGGGGAGGGATACGCAGTATTTT
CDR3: CAWSVPRASGGRDTQYF

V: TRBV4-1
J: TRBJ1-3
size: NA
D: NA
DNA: TGCGCCAGCAGTCTCGAGGGTAGAAACACCATATATTTT
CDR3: CASSLEGRNTIYF

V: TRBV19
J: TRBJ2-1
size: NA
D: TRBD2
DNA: TGTGCCAGTAGTAGTAGGCGGGGGGATTTGGGCAATGAGCAGTTCTTC
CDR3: CASSSRRGDLGNEQFF

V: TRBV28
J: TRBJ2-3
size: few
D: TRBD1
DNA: TGTGCCAGCAGCCCGCCCGGGACAGGGAAAGATACGCAGTATTTT
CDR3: CASSPPGTGKDTQYF

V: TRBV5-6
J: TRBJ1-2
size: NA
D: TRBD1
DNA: TGTGCCAGCAGCTCGATGGACAGGGCCTTTGGCTACACCTTC
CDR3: CASSSMDRAFGYTF

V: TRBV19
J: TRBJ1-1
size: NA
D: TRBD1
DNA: TGTGCCAGTAGGGGCACCGGGACAGGGTGGATGAACACTGAAGCTTTCTTT
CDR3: CASRGTGTGWMNTEAFF

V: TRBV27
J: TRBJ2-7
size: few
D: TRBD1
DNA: TGTGCCACGGGAACAGGGGGCTTCTACGAGCAGTACTTC
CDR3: CATGTGGFYEQYF

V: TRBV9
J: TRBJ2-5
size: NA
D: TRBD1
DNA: TGTGCCAGCAGCGTATTTGGGACAGGGGCCGGGGGAGAGACCCAGTACTTC
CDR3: CASSVFGTGAGGETQYF

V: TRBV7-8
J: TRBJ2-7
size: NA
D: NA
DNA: TGTGCCAGCAGCTTCGGGCGGGCCTACGAGCAGTACTTC
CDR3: CASSFGRAYEQYF

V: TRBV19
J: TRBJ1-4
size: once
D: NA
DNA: TGTGCCAGTAGCCCCAGCGCAACTAATGAAAAACTGTTTTTT
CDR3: CASSPSATNEKLFF

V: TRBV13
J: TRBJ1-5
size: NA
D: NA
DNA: TGTGCCAGCAGCAAGGGAGGTAACGGTCAGCCCCAGCATTTT
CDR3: CASSKGGNGQPQHF

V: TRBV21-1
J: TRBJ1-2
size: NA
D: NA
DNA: TGTGCCAGCAGCAACTCCTATGGCTACACCTTC
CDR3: CASSNSYGYTF

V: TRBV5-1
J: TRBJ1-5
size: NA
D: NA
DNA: TGCGCCAGCAGCCCAGGGTTCTCAGCGAGCAATCAGCCCCAGCATTTT
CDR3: CASSPGFSASNQPQHF

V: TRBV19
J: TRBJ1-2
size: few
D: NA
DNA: TGTGCCAGTCGAAAAACGTGGGGGGACAACTATGGCTACACCTTC
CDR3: CASRKTWGDNYGYTF

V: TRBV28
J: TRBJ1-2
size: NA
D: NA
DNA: TGTGCCAGCGGCGGGGGGCGCTATGGCTACACCTTC
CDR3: CASGGGRYGYTF

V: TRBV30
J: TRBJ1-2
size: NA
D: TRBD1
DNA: TGTGCCTGGATCAACAGGGGCGGCTACACCTTC
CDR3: CAWINRGGYTF

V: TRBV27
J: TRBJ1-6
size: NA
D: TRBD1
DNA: TGTGCCAGCAGTTCCACACAGGGGAGCTCCTATAATTCACCCCTCCACTTT
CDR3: CASSSTQGSSYNSPLHF

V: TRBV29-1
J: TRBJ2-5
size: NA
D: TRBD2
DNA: TGCAGCGTCCTACTAGCGGGGTCTGAGACCCAGTACTTC
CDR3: CSVLLAGSETQYF

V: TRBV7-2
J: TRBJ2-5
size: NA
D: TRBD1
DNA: TGTGCCAGCAACTACCACGGGACAGGGGGAGAGACCCAGTACTTC
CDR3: CASNYHGTGGETQYF

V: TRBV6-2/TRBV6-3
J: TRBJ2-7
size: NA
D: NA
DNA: TGTGCCAGCAGTTTGAGCGGGCCCTACGAGCAGTACTTC
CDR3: CASSLSGPYEQYF